This T cell receptor beta chain appears in the sequencing data of a study of tumor-infiltrating lymphocytes in localized non-small cell lung cancer. Findings of the study overall: Available tissue quantity limited TCR sequencing to a patient subset. No T-cell fraction difference was seen between IM1 and IM2 tumors. Tumors had more T cell infiltration than uninvolved lung, per TCRbeta sequencing and CD3 counts. Recurrence-free survival showed no association with tumor T-cell fraction.

To note about this clone: What it binds is unknown.

Clones were read by immunoSEQ multiplex PCR, and TCRdb kept only the in-frame ones, dropping some. Found here are some 9,300 clones, 78% of them singletons; the top ten hold approximately 9%. The sample taken for sequencing was lung tumor tissue. This clonotype originated in a human donor with non-small cell lung cancer.

CDR3 nucleotides: TGTGCCAGCAGCTTATACGGGGCCCAATACAATGAGCAGTTCTTC. This encodes CASSLYGAQYNEQFF. The J gene is TRBJ2-1, the V gene TRBV11-3; D may match TRBD1 or TRBD2 (5 bases each). The CDR3 is made up of 15 amino acids. Germline V gives CDR1 SGHNT, CDR2 YENEEA. V was pared by 2 bases and J by 4 bases, with 12 bases between.